Listed below are T cell receptor beta chains from one sample, sequenced in a study of T cell responses to AZD1222 COVID-19 vaccine. Sequencing was performed with immunoSEQ multiplex PCR; in TCRdb, only in-frame clones are kept and a portion is missing. The repertoire has 180,000 or so clones, approximately 90% of them found once; the top ten carry less than 2%. The source material was peripheral blood, sampled 28 days after the second AZD1222 dose. These receptors were obtained from an adult who received the AZD1222 COVID-19 vaccine. The conserved cysteine and the conserved F or W are not part of the CDR3 here. D genes are given only for firm matches. Clone size is stated in some rows and not others, as once, few, many or a class when expanded.

NA,TRBV7-9,NA,ASSLAWGYTEAF
NA,TRBV5-8,NA,ARGGRLSGNTIY
NA,TRBV4-1,TRBD2,ASSQGYGTSGYNEQF
NA,TRBV7-2,TRBD1,ASSFHRQGASNQPQH
NA,TRBV12-3/TRBV12-4,NA,ASSLDIRYGYT
NA,TRBV14,TRBD1,ASSQALRDRGLRNEQF
once,TRBV3-1/TRBV3-2,TRBD1,ASSMDRPPYGYT
few,TRBV7-2,NA,ASSLGRWDGTQY
NA,TRBV11-3,NA,ASSRGGADTGELF
NA,TRBV30,TRBD1,AWSSTGYGSPLH
NA,TRBV14,TRBD2,ASSHFSGRTSYEQY
once,TRBV19,NA,ASSIGGGPYEQY
NA,TRBV7-2,NA,ASSFGGRYNEQF
NA,TRBV5-6,NA,ASSLARGGQPQH
once,TRBV7-9,NA,ASSFSGISGNTIY
NA,TRBV5-6,NA,ASSLYWGIKDTEAF
once,TRBV7-2,NA,ASSRGGRAADTQY
NA,TRBV7-3,NA,ASSLSSAGPGELF
NA,TRBV11-2,NA,ASSPRARNTEAF
NA,TRBV5-5,TRBD1,ASSLMQDRTSDEQF
NA,TRBV2,TRBD2,ASRKGLTTGELF
NA,TRBV19,NA,ASSTSQGIVYNEQF
NA,TRBV28,NA,ASSPGGSGNTIY
NA,TRBV7-9,NA,ASTTGKELEKLF
NA,TRBV27,NA,ASSLTPLMNTEAF
NA,TRBV6-5,NA,ASSYSPGPKNSPLH
once,TRBV11-2,TRBD1,ASSPPRDRGPWEQY
NA,TRBV10-3,TRBD1,AIGRQGGNQPQH
NA,TRBV5-4,NA,ASSFGGSSGNTIY
once,TRBV5-1,TRBD1,ASSLGQGYYGYT
NA,TRBV5-4,NA,ASSRLALRAGYGYT
NA,TRBV14,NA,ASSQEGPWSGFGYT
NA,TRBV10-3,NA,AMCRTENTEAF
NA,TRBV24-1,NA,ATSEGGTGANVLT
NA,TRBV12-3/TRBV12-4,NA,ASSFNTEAF
NA,TRBV6-1,TRBD1,ASSEVAGGKETQY
NA,TRBV7-2,NA,ASSSDRYGYT
NA,TRBV7-2,TRBD1,ASSTYTGAAYEQY
NA,TRBV2,NA,ASSEQGVEAF
NA,TRBV7-9,TRBD1,ASSSGQGNEKLF
NA,TRBV27,NA,ASSLYRIRYNSPLH
NA,TRBV5-6,TRBD1,ASSTPGQGRGHEQF
few,TRBV5-1,NA,ASSSTANYGYT
NA,TRBV27,NA,ASSSPGEPPYEQY
NA,TRBV9,TRBD2,ASSVRGGRNEQF
NA,TRBV19,NA,ASSMGSPSTDTQY
NA,TRBV7-9,TRBD1,ASSLTGGKNEKLF
few,TRBV19,TRBD2,ASSISGLAGVAY
NA,TRBV19,NA,ASTWDHYSNQPQH
NA,TRBV19,TRBD1,ASSTVSGGAGYT
NA,TRBV7-9,NA,ASSDQGRDTQY
NA,TRBV19,TRBD1,ASNPNYRGSYNSPLH
NA,TRBV5-5,TRBD2,ASSSRREGQETQY
NA,TRBV1,NA,TSSQSGAGSYNEQF